The T cell receptor beta chain described here comes from a study of T cells after yellow fever vaccination. TCRdb passed the 5' RACE reads through MiXCR, listing each CDR3 protein once. The sample has 300,000 or so distinct CDR3 sequences; 7.5% to 9.5% are singletons. This clonotype has at least ten counts. This CDR3 has 15 amino acids. V shed 0 bases and J shed 3 bases, with 12 bases lying between them. Looked up from germline, CDR1 is LNHNV and CDR2 is YYDKDF (reference sequence). V is TRBV15 and J is TRBJ2-7; D is undetermined. Sequenced here: CD4+ T cells sorted from PBMCs, sampled 5 days after the yellow fever booster vaccination. The clonotype originates from a man younger than 35 who received the YFV17D yellow fever vaccine. The CDR3 sequence is CATSREKGLHYEQYF. CDR3 nucleotides: TGTGCCACCAGCAGAGAAAAGGGTCTACACTACGAGCAGTACTTC.